The clone carrying this TCR beta chain was seen more than once but under ten times. Its antigen is undetermined. The data derive from a study of shared clonotypes between healthy human individuals. Study-level information: The study used three CD4 naive, three CD4 memory, two CD8 naive and one CD8 memory plate per donor. Study-wide points: Against clonotypes common to all four donors, non-shared ones had lower generation probabilities. Depth was large, yet rarefaction showed that sorted-subset sequencing was incomplete.

It was across several immunoSEQ plates that each subset's genomic DNA was evenly split. TCRdb's table, derived via immunoSEQ multiplex PCR, lists solely in-frame clones and lacks some. The repertoire holds hundreds of thousands of clones, with about two thirds as singletons. This TCR was sampled from a woman in her twenties or thirties in good health. The source material was memory CD4+ T cells sorted from blood. Specified subset: CD45RA-negative fraction.

The CDR3 is CASSLDTNEQYF. CDR3 nucleotide sequence: TGCGCCAGCAGCCTAGATACCAACGAGCAGTACTTC. The rearrangement joins TRBV10-1 to TRBJ2-7; D gene uncertain. CDR1 WNHNN and CDR2 SYGVQD come from the germline V gene (reference sequence). This CDR3 has 12 amino acids. The germline V and J ends were trimmed by 6 bases and 5 bases, with 11 bases remaining between them.